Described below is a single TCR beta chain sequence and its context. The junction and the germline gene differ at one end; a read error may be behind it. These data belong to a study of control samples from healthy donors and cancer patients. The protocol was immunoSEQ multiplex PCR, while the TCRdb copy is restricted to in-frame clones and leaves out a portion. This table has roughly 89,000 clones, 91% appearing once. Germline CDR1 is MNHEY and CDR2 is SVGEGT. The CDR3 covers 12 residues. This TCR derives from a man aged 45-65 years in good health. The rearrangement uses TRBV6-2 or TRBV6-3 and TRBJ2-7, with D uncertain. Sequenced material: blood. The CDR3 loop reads CASSPDLFGCHF. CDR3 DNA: TGTGCCAGCAGCCCGGACCTCTTTGGATGTCACTTC.